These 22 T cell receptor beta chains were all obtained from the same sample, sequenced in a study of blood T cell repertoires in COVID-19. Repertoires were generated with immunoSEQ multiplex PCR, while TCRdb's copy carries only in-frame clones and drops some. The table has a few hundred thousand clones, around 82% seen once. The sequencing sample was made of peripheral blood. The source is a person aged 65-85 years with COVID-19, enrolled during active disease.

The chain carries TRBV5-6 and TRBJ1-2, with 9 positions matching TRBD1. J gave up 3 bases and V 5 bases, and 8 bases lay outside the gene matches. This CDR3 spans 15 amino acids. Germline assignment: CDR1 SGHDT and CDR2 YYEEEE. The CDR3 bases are TGTGCCAGCAGATCATCCGGACAGGGGCACTATGGCTACACCTTC. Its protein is CASRSSGQGHYGYTF.

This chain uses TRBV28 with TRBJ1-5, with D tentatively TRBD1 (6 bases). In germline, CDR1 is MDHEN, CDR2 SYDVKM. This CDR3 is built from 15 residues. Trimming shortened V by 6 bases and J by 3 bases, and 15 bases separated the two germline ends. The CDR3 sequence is CASSPQQGVNQPQHF. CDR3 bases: TGTGCCAGCAGCCCTCAACAGGGAGTCAATCAGCCCCAGCATTTT.

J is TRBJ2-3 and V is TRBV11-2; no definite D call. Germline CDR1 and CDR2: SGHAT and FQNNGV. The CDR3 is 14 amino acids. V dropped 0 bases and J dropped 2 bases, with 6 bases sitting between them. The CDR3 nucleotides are TGTGCCAGCAGCTTAGACCCAAACACAGATACGCAGTATTTT. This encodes CASSLDPNTDTQYF.

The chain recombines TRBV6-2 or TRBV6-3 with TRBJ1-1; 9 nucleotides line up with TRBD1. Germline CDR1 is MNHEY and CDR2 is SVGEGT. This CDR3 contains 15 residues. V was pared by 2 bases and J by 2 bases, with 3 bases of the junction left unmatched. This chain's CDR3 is CASSYRGQGNTEAFF. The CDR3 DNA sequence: TGTGCCAGCAGTTACAGGGGACAGGGTAACACTGAAGCTTTCTTT.

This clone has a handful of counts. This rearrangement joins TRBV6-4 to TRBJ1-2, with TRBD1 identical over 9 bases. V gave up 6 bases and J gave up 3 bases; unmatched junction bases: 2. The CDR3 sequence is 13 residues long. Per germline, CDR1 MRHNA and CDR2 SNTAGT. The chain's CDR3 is CASSRTGDYGYTF. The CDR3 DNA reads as TGTGCCAGCAGCAGGACAGGGGACTATGGCTACACCTTC.

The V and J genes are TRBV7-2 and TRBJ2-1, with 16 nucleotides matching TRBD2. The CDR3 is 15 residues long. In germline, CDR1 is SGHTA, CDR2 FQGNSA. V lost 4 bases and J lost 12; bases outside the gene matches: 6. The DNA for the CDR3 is TGTGCCAGCAGCTCCGGGACTAGCGGGGGGGCCACGCAGTTCTTC. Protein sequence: CASSSGTSGGATQFF.

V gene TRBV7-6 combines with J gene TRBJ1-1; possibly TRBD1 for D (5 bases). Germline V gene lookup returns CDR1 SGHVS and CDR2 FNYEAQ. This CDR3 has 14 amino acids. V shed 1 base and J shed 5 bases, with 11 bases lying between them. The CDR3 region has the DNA TGTGCCAGCAGCTTAGGTCGCAGGGTGACTGAAGCTTTCTTT. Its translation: CASSLGRRVTEAFF.

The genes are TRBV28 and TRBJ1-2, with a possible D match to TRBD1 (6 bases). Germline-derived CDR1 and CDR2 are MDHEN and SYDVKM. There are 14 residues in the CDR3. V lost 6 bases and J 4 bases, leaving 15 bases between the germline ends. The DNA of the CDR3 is TGTGCCAGCAGGCTACAGGGCGTCGGCTATGGCTACACCTTC. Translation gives CASRLQGVGYGYTF.

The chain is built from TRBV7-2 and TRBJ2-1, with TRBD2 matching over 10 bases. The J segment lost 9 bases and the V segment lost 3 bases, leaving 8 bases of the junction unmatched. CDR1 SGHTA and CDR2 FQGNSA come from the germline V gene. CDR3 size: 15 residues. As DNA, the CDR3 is TGTGCCAGCAGCTTTAAAGCGGGAGGGCCTGGTGAGCAGTTCTTC. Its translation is CASSFKAGGPGEQFF.

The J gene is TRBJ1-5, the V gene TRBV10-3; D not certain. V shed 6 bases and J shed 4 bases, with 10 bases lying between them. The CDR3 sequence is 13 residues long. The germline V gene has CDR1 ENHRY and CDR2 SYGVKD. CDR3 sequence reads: CAIRADGNQPQHF. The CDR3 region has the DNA TGTGCCATCAGAGCGGACGGAAATCAGCCCCAGCATTTT.

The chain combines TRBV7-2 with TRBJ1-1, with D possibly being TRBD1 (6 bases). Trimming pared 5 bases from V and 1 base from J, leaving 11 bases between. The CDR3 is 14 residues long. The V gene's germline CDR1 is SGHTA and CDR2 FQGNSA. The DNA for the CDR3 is TGTGCCAGCAGCCGGGGGGGGCCGAACACTGAAGCTTTCTTT. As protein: CASSRGGPNTEAFF.

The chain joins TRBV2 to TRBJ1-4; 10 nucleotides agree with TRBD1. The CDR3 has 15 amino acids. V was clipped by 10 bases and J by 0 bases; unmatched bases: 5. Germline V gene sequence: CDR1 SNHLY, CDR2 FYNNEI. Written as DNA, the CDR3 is TGTGCCACCCGGACAGGGGGGCCAACTAATGAAAAACTGTTTTTT. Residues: CATRTGGPTNEKLFF.

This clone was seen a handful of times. The chain's CDR3 is CASSEQGSGANVLTF. The DNA for the CDR3 is TGTGCCAGCAGTGAACAGGGATCTGGGGCCAACGTCCTGACTTTC. This chain connects TRBV6-4 to TRBJ2-6, with D tentatively TRBD1 (6 bases). Germline V gene data show CDR1 as MRHNA and CDR2 as SNTAGT. The ends were cut back, 3 bases at V and 1 base at J, with 7 bases in the middle. CDR3 length: 15 amino acids.

CDR3 region: CASSQGGTGNEKLFF. For the CDR3, the DNA is TGTGCCAGCAGCCAAGGCGGGACAGGGAATGAAAAACTGTTTTTT. V and J are TRBV3-1 (or the pseudogene TRBV3-2) and TRBJ1-4; TRBD1 matches at 9 bases. Germline-derived CDR1 and CDR2 are LGHDT and YNNKEL (reference sequence). The V gene end was trimmed by 1 base and the J gene end by 5 bases; junction bases not matched to a gene: 2. The CDR3 loop spans 15 amino acids.

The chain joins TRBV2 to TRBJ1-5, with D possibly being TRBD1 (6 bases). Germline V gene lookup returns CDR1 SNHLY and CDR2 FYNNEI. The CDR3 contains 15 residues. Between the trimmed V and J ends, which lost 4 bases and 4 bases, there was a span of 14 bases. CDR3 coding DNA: TGTGCCAGCAGTGTTCGGGGGGGCGAGAATCAGCCCCAGCATTTT. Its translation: CASSVRGGENQPQHF. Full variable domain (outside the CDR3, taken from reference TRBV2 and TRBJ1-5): EPEVTQTPSHQVTQMGQEVILRCVPISNHLYFYWYRQILGQKVEFLVSFYNNEISEKSEIFDDQFSVERPDGSNFTLKIRSTKLEDSAMYFCASSVRGGENQPQHFGDGTRLSIL.

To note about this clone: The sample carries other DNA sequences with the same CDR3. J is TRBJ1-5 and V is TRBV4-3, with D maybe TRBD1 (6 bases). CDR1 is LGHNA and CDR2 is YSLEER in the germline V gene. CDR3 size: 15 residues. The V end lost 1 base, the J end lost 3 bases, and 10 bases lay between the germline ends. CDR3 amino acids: CASSQVWDNNQPQHF. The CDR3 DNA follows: TGCGCCAGCAGCCAAGTGTGGGACAACAATCAGCCCCAGCATTTT.

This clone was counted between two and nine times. This CDR3 is CASRMSQGASGYTF. In nucleotides, the CDR3 is TGTGCCAGCAGAATGTCACAGGGGGCTTCTGGCTACACCTTC. The genes are TRBV6-5 and TRBJ1-2; the match to TRBD1 covers 9 bases. J lost 7 bases, V lost 6 bases, and 9 bases had no gene match. In germline, CDR1 is MNHEY, CDR2 SVGAGI. The CDR3 has 14 residues.

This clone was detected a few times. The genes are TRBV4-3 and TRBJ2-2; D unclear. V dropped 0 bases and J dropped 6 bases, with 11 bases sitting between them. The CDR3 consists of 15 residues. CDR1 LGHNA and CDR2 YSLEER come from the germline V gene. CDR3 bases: TGCGCCAGCAGCCAAGAGTCTCGCGTTCCCGGGGAGCTGTTTTTT. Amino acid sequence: CASSQESRVPGELFF.

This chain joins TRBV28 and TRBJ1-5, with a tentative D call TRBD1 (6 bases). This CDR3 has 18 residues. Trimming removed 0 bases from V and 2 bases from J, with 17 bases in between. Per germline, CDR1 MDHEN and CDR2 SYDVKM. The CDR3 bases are TGTGCCAGCAGTTTATGGGGTCGGGGGGCGAACGGCAATCAGCCCCAGCATTTT. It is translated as CASSLWGRGANGNQPQHF.

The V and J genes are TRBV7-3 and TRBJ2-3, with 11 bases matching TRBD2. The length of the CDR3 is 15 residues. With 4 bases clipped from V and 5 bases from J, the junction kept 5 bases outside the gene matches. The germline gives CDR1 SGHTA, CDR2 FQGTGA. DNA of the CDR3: TGTGCCAGCAGCTCGACTAGCGGGGTTGTAGATACGCAGTATTTT. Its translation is CASSSTSGVVDTQYF.

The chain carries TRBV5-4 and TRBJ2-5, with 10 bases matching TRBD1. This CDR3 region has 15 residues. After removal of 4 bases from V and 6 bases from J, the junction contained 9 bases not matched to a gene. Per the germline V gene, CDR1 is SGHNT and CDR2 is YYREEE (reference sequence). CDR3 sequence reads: CASSGGQGLGKTQYF. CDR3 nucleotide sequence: TGTGCCAGCAGCGGGGGACAGGGGCTTGGTAAGACCCAGTACTTC. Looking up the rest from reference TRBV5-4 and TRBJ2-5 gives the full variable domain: ETGVTQSPTHLIKTRGQQVTLRCSSQSGHNTVSWYQQALGQGPQFIFQYYREEENGRGNFPPRFSGLQFPNYSSELNVNALELDDSALYLCASSGGQGLGKTQYFGPGTRLLVL.

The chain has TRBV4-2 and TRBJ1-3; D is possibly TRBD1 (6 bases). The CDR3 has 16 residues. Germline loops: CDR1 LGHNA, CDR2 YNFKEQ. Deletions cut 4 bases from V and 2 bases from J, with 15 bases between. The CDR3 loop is CASSRGQSSTGNTIYF. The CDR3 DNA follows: TGTGCCAGCAGCCGCGGACAGTCTTCAACTGGAAACACCATATATTTT.